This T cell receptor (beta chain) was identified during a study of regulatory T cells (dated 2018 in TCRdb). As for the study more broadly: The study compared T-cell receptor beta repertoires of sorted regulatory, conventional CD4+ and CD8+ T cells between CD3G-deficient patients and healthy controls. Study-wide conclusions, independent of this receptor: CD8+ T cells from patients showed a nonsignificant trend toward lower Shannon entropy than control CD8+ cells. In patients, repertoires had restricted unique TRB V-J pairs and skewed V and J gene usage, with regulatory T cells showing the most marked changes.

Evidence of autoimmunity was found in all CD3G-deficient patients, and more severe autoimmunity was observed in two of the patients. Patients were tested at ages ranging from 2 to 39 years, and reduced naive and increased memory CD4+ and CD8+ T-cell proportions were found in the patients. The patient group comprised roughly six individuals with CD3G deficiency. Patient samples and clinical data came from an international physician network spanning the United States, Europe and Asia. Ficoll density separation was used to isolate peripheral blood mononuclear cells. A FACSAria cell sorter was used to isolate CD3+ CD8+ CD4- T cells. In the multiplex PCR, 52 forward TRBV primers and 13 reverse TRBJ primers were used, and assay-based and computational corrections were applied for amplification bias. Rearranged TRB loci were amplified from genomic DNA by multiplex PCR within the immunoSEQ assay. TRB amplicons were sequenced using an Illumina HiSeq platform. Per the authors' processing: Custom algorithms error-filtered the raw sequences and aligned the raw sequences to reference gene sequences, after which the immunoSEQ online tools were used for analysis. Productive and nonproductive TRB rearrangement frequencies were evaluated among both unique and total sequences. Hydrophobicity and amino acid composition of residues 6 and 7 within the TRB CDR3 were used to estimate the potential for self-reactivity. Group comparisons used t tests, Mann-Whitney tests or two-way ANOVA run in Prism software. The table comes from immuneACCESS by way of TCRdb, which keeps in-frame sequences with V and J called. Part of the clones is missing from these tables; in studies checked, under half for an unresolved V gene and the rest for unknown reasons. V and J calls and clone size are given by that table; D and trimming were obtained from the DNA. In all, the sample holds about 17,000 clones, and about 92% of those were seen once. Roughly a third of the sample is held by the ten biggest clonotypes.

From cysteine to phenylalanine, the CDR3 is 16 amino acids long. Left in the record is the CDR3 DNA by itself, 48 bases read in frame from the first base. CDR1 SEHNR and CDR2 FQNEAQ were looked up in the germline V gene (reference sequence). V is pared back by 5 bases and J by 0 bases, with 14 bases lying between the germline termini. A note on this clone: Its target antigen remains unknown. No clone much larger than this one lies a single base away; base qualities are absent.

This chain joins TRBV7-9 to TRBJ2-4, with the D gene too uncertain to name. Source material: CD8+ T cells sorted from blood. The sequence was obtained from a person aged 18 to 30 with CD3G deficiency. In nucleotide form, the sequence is TGTGCCAGCAGCCCAGCCTCTGCACTAGCCAAAAACATTCAGTACTTC. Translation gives CASSPASALAKNIQYF. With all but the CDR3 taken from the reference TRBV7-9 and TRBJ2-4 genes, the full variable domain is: DTGVSQNPRHKITKRGQNVTFRCDPISEHNRLYWYRQTLGQGPEFLTYFQNEAQLEKSRLLSDRFSAERPKGSFSTLEIQRTEQGDSAMYLCASSPASALAKNIQYFGAGTRLSVL.